Shown below are 10 T cell receptor beta chains from a single sample sequenced in a study of cytomegalovirus exposure and HLA in healthy donors. Method: immunoSEQ multiplex PCR; TCRdb's copy keeps in-frame clones and lacks some. The data contain some 79,000 clones, 94% of them singletons. The sequencing sample was made of PBMCs. Receptors originate from a woman between 18 and 29 years old in good health and CMV-seropositive.

The chain uses TRBV4-1 and TRBJ1-4; tentatively, D is TRBD1 (5 bases). The V end was cut by 0 bases, the J end by 3 bases, with 11 bases between. Germline values: CDR1 MGHRA, CDR2 YSYEKL. This CDR3 comprises 16 residues. The CDR3 coding sequence is TGCGCCAGCAGCCAAGATTACGACAGACCTAATGAAAAACTGTTTTTT. Residues: CASSQDYDRPNEKLFF.

Notes on this clone: Other DNA sequences of this sample code for an identical CDR3. This chain uses TRBV27 with TRBJ2-7, with a tentative D call TRBD2 (5 bases). Trimming took off 3 bases at V and 1 base at J, with 7 bases between the two ends. Germline CDR1 is MNHEY and CDR2 is SMNVEV (reference sequence). The CDR3 is 13 residues long. The DNA of the CDR3 is TGTGCCAGCAGTTTCCGGGGTTCCTACGAGCAGTACTTC. It encodes CASSFRGSYEQYF.

V is TRBV5-6 and J is TRBJ1-1, with D tentatively TRBD1 (5 bases). CDR3 length: 15 residues. Trimming pared 2 bases from V and 3 bases from J, leaving 14 bases between. Germline CDR1 reads SGHDT; CDR2 reads YYEEEE. The CDR3 is CASSFSRRVYTEAFF. The CDR3 region has the DNA TGTGCCAGCAGCTTCTCCCGCAGGGTGTACACTGAAGCTTTCTTT.

V usage is TRBV7-8 and J usage is TRBJ2-2, with TRBD1 matching 10 bases. V lost 5 bases to trimming and J lost 5 bases; unmatched junction nucleotides: 5. The length of the CDR3 is 15 residues. Per the germline V gene, CDR1 is SGHVS and CDR2 is FQNEAQ. The CDR3, as DNA: TGTGCCAGCAGCCGGACAGGGGGTTATACCGGGGAGCTGTTTTTT. The encoded protein is CASSRTGGYTGELFF.

The chain has TRBV5-1 and TRBJ2-7; D is unclear. This CDR3 spans 13 amino acids. Trimming stripped 0 bases from V and 5 bases from J, with 9 bases between. The germline CDR1 and CDR2 sequences are SGHRS and YFSETQ. CDR3 sequence: CASSLAQFDEQYF. Written as DNA, the CDR3 is TGCGCCAGCAGCTTGGCTCAGTTCGACGAGCAGTACTTC. Based on the CDR3 plus reference TRBV5-1 and TRBJ2-7, the full variable domain is KAGVTQTPRYLIKTRGQQVTLSCSPISGHRSVSWYQQTPGQGLQFLFEYFSETQRNKGNFPGRFSGRQFSNSRSEMNVSTLELGDSALYLCASSLAQFDEQYFGPGTRLTVT.

Written as DNA, the CDR3 is TGTGCCAGCAGAGGGACACGGGAGGTAGGGGAGACCCAGTACTTC. Its translation is CASRGTREVGETQYF. This sequence joins TRBV28 and TRBJ2-5; perhaps TRBD2 as D (7 bases). Trimming cost V 6 bases and J 5 bases, with 19 bases left between them. This CDR3 contains 15 residues. Germline-derived CDR1 and CDR2 are MDHEN and SYDVKM.

The genes are TRBV11-2 and TRBJ2-1, with TRBD2 identical over 14 bases. The CDR3 loop spans 18 amino acids. Unmatched junction bases numbered 6, after V lost 5 bases and J lost 0 bases. From germline, CDR1 is SGHAT and CDR2 FQNNGV. For the CDR3, the DNA is TGTGCCAGCAGCCCGAGGACTAGCGGGGGGAGCTCCTACAATGAGCAGTTCTTC. As protein: CASSPRTSGGSSYNEQFF.

This sequence joins TRBV4-1 and TRBJ1-2, with 12 positions matching TRBD1. V lost 0 bases, J lost 8 bases, and 4 bases stayed unmatched. Germline V gene sequence: CDR1 MGHRA, CDR2 YSYEKL. CDR3 size: 15 residues. The CDR3 sequence is CASSQDRDRGRGYTF. The CDR3 region has the DNA TGCGCCAGCAGCCAAGACAGGGACAGGGGGCGAGGCTACACCTTC.

This sequence joins TRBV7-6 and TRBJ2-2; no clear D. CDR3 length equals 16 residues. The germline V and J ends were trimmed by 0 bases and 2 bases, with 10 bases remaining between them. CDR1 is SGHVS and CDR2 is FNYEAQ in the germline V gene. CDR3 sequence: CASSLAPQANTGELFF. As DNA, the CDR3 is TGTGCCAGCAGCTTAGCGCCCCAGGCCAACACCGGGGAGCTGTTTTTT.

The genes are TRBV27 and TRBJ2-5; possibly TRBD1 for D (6 bases). The CDR3 totals 16 residues. Germline CDR1 reads MNHEY; CDR2 reads SMNVEV (reference sequence). V lost 2 bases, J lost 2 bases, and 15 bases lay in between. The CDR3 is CASSLRTVPGQETQYF. The CDR3 region has the DNA TGTGCCAGCAGTTTACGGACAGTCCCGGGACAAGAGACCCAGTACTTC.